These T cell receptor beta chains were read from a single sample in a study of blood T cells in healthy people across ages. Each CDR3 protein is one row after TCRdb ran MiXCR on the 5' RACE reads. The data contain about 730,000 distinct CDR3 sequences, roughly 43% of them singletons. Sequencing was performed on blood. The receptors shown here come from a woman aged 60 to 75 in good health. Each CDR3 is given with its conserved first and last residue. A D gene is named only where the DNA matches it firmly. Expanded clones are given a class, and other clones once, few, many or no size at all.

>many|TRBD1|TRBJ2-7|TRBV29-1
CSVQPEDRGSLTYEQYF
TGCAGCGTTCAGCCCGAGGACAGGGGATCCCTCACCTACGAGCAGTACTTC
>.|TRBD1|TRBJ2-7|TRBV5-1
CASSLIPGQGDNEQYF
TGCGCCAGCAGCTTAATTCCGGGACAGGGAGACAATGAGCAGTACTTC
>.|.|TRBJ1-2|TRBV20-1
CSARHLTGGYGYTF
TGCAGTGCTAGACACCTGACCGGTGGCTATGGCTACACCTTC
>.|TRBD2|TRBJ2-3|TRBV7-2
CASSLVVGGGAPDTQYF
TGTGCCAGCAGCTTAGTCGTCGGCGGGGGGGCTCCGGATACGCAGTATTTT
>many|.|TRBJ1-5|TRBV20-1
CSARDKYSNQPQHF
TGCAGTGCTAGAGACAAGTATAGCAATCAGCCCCAGCATTTT
>few|.|TRBJ1-2|TRBV29-1
CSVEGTNNALNYGYTF
TGCAGCGTTGAAGGGACAAACAACGCCCTAAACTATGGCTACACCTTC
>.|TRBD2|TRBJ2-5|TRBV20-1
CSAQPLAGGQETQYF
TGCAGTGCACAGCCCTTAGCGGGGGGGCAAGAGACCCAGTACTTC
>.|TRBD1|TRBJ1-4|TRBV3-1
CASRSGTATNKKLFF
TGTGCCAGCAGATCCGGGACAGCAACTAATAAAAAACTGTTTTTT
>.|.|TRBJ1-3|TRBV5-6
CASNPTDTNTIYF
TGTGCCAGCAACCCAACGGACACAAACACCATATATTTT
>.|.|TRBJ2-5|TRBV20-1
CSVTYQETQYF
TGCAGTGTAACGTACCAAGAGACCCAGTACTTC
>.|.|TRBJ2-1|TRBV3-1
CASSQEGGHPNEQFF
TGTGCCAGCAGCCAAGAGGGAGGCCACCCCAATGAGCAGTTCTTC
>.|.|TRBJ2-3|TRBV28
CASSLGGSEGTQYF
TGTGCCAGCAGTTTGGGGGGCTCTGAGGGTACGCAGTATTTT
>.|TRBD1|TRBJ1-6|TRBV19
CAGEGQGQSPLHF
TGTGCCGGCGAAGGACAGGGTCAATCACCCCTCCACTTT